The 2 T cell receptor beta chains below come from one sample, sequenced in a study of blood T cell repertoires in COVID-19. Produced via immunoSEQ multiplex PCR; TCRdb's table is partial and in-frame only. The sample yields roughly 250,000 clones, about 80% seen once. The sample consisted of peripheral blood. The receptors here all came from an elderly woman with acute or convalescent COVID-19.

This clone was picked up one time. V is TRBV19 and J is TRBJ1-1; 9 bases match TRBD1. Germline CDR1 reads LNHDA; CDR2 reads SQIVND (reference sequence). Trimming cost V 5 bases and J 1 base; bases outside gene matches: 11. The length of the CDR3 is 17 residues. CDR3 in DNA: TGTGCCAGTAGTGCCGGACAGGGGAGGTTGGGGAACACTGAAGCTTTCTTT. Its translation: CASSAGQGRLGNTEAFF. The entire variable domain, with the rest obtained from reference TRBV19 and TRBJ1-1, is as follows: DGGITQSPKYLFRKEGQNVTLSCEQNLNHDAMYWYRQDPGQGLRLIYYSQIVNDFQKGDIAEGYSVSREKKESFPLTVTSAQKNPTAFYLCASSAGQGRLGNTEAFFGQGTRLTVV.

The V gene is TRBV7-2, the J gene TRBJ2-1; D gene ambiguous. The ends were cut back, 0 bases at V and 6 bases at J, with 6 bases in the middle. The CDR3 is 13 amino acids. Germline V gives CDR1 SGHTA, CDR2 FQGNSA. The CDR3 region has the DNA TGTGCCAGCAGCTTAGCGAACGGCAATGAGCAGTTCTTC. Translated: CASSLANGNEQFF.